The text below deals with one TCR beta chain. What it binds is unknown. These data come from a study of T cell responses to AZD1222 COVID-19 vaccine. Per germline, CDR1 MNHEY and CDR2 SVGAGI. The CDR3 consists of 13 residues. With 2 bases removed from V and 4 bases from J, the gap between germline ends came to 8 bases. General study results and limits: The span of vaccine-associated CD4 TCRs extended across spike, with dominance at 160-218 and 743-854. Baseline testing showed seropositivity in only six AZD1222 recipients. Clonal diversity was possibly underestimated, and white British individuals and females predominated among donors.

Measured with immunoSEQ multiplex PCR; TCRdb has only the in-frame clones, and not every one. The data hold about 85,000 clones, with about 86% observed a single time. The sequence came from an adult in good health. This specimen consisted of peripheral blood, obtained on day 0 of AZD1222 vaccination. The chain employs TRBV6-5 and TRBJ1-2, with D possibly matching TRBD1 (5 bases). The CDR3 sequence is CASSYDGTYGYTF. DNA of the CDR3: TGTGCCAGCAGTTACGACGGGACCTATGGCTACACCTTC.